The present T cell receptor (beta chain) was sequenced within a study of early T cells in non-severe SARS-CoV-2 infection. Overall study context: Sequencing targeted bulk RNA from unsorted whole blood, leaving chains unpaired. Study-level findings and limits: Private and CD4 specificities were missed by VDJdb matching, which favored anti-spike CD8 responses.

The CDR3 has 16 amino acids. The V and J ends lost 4 bases and 6 bases respectively, with 20 bases between them. Germline CDR1 KGHDR, CDR2 SFDVKD. Individual cDNA molecules received unique molecular identifiers. TCRdb independently ran MiXCR on the 5' RACE reads; one entry per CDR3 protein. Among just under 65,000 distinct CDR3 sequences, 11% were seen once, and the ten largest hold less than 3.5%. This clonotype was seen more than once but under ten times. What it recognizes is unknown. This TCR was recovered from an adult who was a healthcare worker with PCR-confirmed SARS-CoV-2 infection or an uninfected control (not recorded which). The V gene is TRBV24-1, the J gene TRBJ1-1, with D possibly matching TRBD1 (5 bases). Source: whole blood, taken at baseline. In DNA, the CDR3 is TGTGCCACCAGTGACCGCAACGGGGCTTTGCTCCCTGAAGCTTTCTTT. Translating it yields CATSDRNGALLPEAFF.